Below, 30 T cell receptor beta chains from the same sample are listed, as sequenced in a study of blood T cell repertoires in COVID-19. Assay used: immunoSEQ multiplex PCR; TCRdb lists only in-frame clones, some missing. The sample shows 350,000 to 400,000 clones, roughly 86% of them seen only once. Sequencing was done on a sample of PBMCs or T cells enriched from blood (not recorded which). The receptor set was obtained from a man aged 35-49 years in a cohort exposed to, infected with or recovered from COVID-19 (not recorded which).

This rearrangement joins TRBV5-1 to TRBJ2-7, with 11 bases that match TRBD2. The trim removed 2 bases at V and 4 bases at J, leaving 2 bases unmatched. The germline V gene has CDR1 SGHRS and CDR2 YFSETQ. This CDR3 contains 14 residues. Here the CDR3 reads CASSFTSGSYEQYF. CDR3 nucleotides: TGCGCCAGCAGCTTTACTAGCGGGAGTTACGAGCAGTACTTC. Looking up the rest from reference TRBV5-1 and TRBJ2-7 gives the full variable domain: KAGVTQTPRYLIKTRGQQVTLSCSPISGHRSVSWYQQTPGQGLQFLFEYFSETQRNKGNFPGRFSGRQFSNSRSEMNVSTLELGDSALYLCASSFTSGSYEQYFGPGTRLTVT.

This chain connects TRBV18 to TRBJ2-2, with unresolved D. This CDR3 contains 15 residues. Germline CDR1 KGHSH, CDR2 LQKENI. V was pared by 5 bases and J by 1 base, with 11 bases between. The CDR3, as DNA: TGTGCCAGCTCAGGCCAGCTAGAGAACACCGGGGAGCTGTTTTTT. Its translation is CASSGQLENTGELFF. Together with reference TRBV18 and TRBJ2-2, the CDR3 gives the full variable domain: NAGVMQNPRHLVRRRGQEARLRCSPMKGHSHVYWYRQLPEEGLKFMVYLQKENIIDESGMPKERFSAEFPKEGPSILRIQQVVRGDSAAYFCASSGQLENTGELFFGEGSRLTVL.

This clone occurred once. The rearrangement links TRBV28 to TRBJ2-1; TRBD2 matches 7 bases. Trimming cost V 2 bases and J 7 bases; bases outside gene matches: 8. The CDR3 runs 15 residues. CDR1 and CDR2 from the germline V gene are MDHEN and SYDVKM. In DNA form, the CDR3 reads TGTGCCAGCAGTTTACTTTCTAGCGGAAGTAATGAGCAGTTCTTC. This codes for CASSLLSSGSNEQFF.

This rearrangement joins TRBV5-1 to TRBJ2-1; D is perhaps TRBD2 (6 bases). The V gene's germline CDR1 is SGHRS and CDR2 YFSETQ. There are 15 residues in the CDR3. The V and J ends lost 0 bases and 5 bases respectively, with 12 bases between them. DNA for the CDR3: TGCGCCAGCAGCTTGGATAGGACTATCAACAATGAGCAGTTCTTC. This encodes CASSLDRTINNEQFF.

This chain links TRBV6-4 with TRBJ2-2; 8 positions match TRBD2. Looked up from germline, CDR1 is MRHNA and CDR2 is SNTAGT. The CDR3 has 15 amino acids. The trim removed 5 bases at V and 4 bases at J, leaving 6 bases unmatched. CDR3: CASSRGTSGTGELFF. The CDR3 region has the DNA TGTGCCAGCAGTCGTGGGACTAGTGGCACCGGGGAGCTGTTTTTT.

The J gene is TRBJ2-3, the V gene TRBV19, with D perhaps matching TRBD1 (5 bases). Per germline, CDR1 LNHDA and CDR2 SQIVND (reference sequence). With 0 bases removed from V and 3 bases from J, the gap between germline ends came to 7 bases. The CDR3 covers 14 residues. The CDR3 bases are TGTGCCAGTAGTATAGATTCAGGGACAGATACGCAGTATTTT. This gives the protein CASSIDSGTDTQYF.

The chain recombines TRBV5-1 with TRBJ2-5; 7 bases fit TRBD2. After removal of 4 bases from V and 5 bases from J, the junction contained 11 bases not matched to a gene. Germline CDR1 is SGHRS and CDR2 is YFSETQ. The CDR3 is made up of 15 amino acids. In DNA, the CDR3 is TGCGCCAGCAGCACCTCGACGGCGGGGGTGGAGACCCAGTACTTC. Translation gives CASSTSTAGVETQYF.

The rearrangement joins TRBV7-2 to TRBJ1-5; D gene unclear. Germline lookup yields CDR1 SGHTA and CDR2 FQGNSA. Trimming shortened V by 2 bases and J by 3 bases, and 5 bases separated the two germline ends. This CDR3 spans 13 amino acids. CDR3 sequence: CASSLQDNQPQHF. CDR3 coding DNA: TGTGCCAGCAGCTTACAGGACAATCAGCCCCAGCATTTT. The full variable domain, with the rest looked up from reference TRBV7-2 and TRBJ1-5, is GAGVSQSPSNKVTEKGKDVELRCDPISGHTALYWYRQSLGQGLEFLIYFQGNSAPDKSGLPSDRFSAERTGGSVSTLTIQRTQQEDSAVYLCASSLQDNQPQHFGDGTRLSIL.

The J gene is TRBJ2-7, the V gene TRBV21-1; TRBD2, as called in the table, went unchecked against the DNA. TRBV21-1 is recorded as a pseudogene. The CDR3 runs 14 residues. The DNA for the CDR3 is TGTGCCACCCCGACTAGCGGGTACTCCTACGAGCAGTACTTC. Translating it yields CATPTSGYSYEQYF.

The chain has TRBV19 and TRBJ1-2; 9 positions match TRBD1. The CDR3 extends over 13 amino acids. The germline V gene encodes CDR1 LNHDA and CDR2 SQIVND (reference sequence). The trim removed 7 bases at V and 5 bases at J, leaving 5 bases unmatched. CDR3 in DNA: TGTGCCAGTACCACCGACAGGGGGTATGGCTACACCTTC. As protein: CASTTDRGYGYTF.

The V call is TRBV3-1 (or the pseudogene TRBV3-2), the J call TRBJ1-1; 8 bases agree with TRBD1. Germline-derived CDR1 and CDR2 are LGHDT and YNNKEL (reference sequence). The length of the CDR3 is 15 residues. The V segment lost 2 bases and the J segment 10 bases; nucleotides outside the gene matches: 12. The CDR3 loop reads CASSQLTTGDGRAFF. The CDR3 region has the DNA TGTGCCAGCAGCCAACTAACGACAGGGGATGGGAGAGCTTTCTTT.

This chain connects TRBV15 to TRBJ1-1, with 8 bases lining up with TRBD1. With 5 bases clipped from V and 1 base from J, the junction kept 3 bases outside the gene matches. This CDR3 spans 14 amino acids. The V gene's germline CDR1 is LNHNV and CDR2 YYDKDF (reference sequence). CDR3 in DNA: TGTGCCACCAGCCTCGGACAGGGGAACACTGAAGCTTTCTTT. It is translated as CATSLGQGNTEAFF.

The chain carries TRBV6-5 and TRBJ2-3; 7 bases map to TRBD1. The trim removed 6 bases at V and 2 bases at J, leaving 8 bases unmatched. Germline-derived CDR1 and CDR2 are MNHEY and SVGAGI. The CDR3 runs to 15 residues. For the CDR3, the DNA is TGTGCCAGCAGCCCCGGACAGGCCTACACAGATACGCAGTATTTT. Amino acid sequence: CASSPGQAYTDTQYF.

CDR3 loop: CASSYSSRPSYEQYF. In nucleotides, the CDR3 is TGTGCCAGCAGTTACTCTTCGCGCCCCTCCTACGAGCAGTACTTC. This chain connects TRBV6-2 or TRBV6-3 to TRBJ2-7; D is undetermined. Germline CDR1 and CDR2: MNHEY and SVGEGT. The CDR3 is 15 residues long. Trimming shortened V by 0 bases and J by 0 bases, and 9 bases separated the two germline ends.

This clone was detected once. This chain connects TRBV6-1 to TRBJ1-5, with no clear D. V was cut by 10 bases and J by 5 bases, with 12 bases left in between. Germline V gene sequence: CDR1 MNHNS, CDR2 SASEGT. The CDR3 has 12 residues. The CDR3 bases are TGTGCCATCAGCAGGAATGATCAGCCCCAGCATTTT. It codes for CAISRNDQPQHF.

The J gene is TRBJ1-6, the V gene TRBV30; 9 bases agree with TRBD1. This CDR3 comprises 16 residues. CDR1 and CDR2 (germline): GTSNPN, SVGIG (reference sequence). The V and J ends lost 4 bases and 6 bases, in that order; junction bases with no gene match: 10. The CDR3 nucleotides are TGTGCCTGGAATACCGGGACAGGGATTTTTAATTCACCCCTCCACTTT. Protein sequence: CAWNTGTGIFNSPLHF.

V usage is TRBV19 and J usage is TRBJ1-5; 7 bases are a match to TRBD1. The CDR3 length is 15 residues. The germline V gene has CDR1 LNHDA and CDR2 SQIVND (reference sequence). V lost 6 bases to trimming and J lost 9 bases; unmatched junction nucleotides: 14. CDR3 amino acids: CASRYNTGAPGPQHF. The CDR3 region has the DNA TGTGCCAGTAGATACAACACAGGGGCTCCGGGGCCCCAGCATTTT.

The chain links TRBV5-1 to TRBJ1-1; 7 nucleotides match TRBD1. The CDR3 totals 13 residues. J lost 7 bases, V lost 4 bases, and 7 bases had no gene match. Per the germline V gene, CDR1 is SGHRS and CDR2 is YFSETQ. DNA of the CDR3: TGCGCCAGCAGCCCGGGACAGACTATTGAAGCTTTCTTT. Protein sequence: CASSPGQTIEAFF.

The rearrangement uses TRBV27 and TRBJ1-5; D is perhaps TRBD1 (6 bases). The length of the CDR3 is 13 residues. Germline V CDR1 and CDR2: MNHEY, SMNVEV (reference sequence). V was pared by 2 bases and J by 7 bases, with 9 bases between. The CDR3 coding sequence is TGTGCCAGCAGTTTACAGGGGAACCAGCCCCAGCATTTT. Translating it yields CASSLQGNQPQHF.

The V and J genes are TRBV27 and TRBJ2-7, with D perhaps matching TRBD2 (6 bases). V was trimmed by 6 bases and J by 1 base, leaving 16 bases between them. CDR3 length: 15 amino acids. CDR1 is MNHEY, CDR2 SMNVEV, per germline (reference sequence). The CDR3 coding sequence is TGTGCCAGCAGAAAGCCGGGAGAGGCTTCCTACGAGCAGTACTTC. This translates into CASRKPGEASYEQYF.

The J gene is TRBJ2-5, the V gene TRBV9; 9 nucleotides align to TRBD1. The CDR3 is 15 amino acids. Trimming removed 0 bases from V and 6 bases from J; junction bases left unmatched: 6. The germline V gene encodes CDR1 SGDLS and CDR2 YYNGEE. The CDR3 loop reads CASSVVGTGIKTQYF. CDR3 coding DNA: TGTGCCAGCAGCGTAGTCGGGACAGGGATTAAGACCCAGTACTTC.

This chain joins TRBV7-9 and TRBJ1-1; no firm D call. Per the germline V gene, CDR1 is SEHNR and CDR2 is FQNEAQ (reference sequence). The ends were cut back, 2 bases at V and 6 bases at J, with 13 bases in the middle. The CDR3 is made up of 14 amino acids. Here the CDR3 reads CASSLSGVDPEAFF. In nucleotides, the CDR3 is TGTGCCAGCAGCTTATCCGGGGTGGACCCTGAAGCTTTCTTT.

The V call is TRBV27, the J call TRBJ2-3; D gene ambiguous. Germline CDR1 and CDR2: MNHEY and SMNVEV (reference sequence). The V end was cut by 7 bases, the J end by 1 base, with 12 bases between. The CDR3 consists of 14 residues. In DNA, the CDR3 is TGTGCCAGCACCCCTTGGGCCCGCACAGATACGCAGTATTTT. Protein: CASTPWARTDTQYF.

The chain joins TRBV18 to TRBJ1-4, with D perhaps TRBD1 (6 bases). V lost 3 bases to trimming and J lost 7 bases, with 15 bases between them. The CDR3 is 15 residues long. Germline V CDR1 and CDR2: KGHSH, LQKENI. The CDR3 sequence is CASSPMGQGTEKLFF. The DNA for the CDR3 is TGTGCCAGCTCACCTATGGGCCAGGGGACTGAAAAACTGTTTTTT.

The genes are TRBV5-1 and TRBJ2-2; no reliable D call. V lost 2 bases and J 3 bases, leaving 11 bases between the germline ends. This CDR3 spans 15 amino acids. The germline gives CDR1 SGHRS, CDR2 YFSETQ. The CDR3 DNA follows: TGCGCCAGCAGCTTAACGGGTAGAGACACCGGGGAGCTGTTTTTT. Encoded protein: CASSLTGRDTGELFF.

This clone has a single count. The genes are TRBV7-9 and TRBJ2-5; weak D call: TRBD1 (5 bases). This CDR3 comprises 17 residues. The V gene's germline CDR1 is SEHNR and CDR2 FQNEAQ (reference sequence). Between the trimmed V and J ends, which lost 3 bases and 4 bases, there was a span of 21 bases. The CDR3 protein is CASSLGQTRPVGETQYF. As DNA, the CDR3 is TGTGCCAGCAGCTTGGGGCAGACTCGTCCGGTTGGAGAGACCCAGTACTTC.

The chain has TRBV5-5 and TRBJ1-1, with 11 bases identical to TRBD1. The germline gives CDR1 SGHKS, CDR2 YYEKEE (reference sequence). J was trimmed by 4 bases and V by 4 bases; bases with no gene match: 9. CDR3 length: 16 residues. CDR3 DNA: TGTGCCAGCAGCACACGGACAGGGGGCGCGGGCACTGAAGCTTTCTTT. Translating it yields CASSTRTGGAGTEAFF. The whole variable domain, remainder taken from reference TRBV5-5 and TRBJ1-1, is DAGVTQSPTHLIKTRGQQVTLRCSPISGHKSVSWYQQVLGQGPQFIFQYYEKEERGRGNFPDRFSARQFPNYSSELNVNALLLGDSALYLCASSTRTGGAGTEAFFGQGTRLTVV.

CDR3 sequence: CASSLEGRGNSPLHF. The CDR3 DNA follows: TGCGCCAGCAGCTTGGAGGGCAGGGGTAATTCACCCCTCCACTTT. This chain uses TRBV5-1 with TRBJ1-6; possible D gene TRBD1, 6 bases. This CDR3 comprises 15 residues. The germline gives CDR1 SGHRS, CDR2 YFSETQ. The germline V and J ends were trimmed by 0 bases and 6 bases, with 10 bases remaining between them.

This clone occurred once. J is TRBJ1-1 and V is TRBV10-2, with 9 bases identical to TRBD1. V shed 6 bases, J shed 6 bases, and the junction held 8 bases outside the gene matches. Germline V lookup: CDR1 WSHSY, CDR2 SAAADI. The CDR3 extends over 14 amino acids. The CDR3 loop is CASSSGTGISEAFF. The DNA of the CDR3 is TGCGCCAGCAGCTCCGGGACAGGGATTTCTGAAGCTTTCTTT.

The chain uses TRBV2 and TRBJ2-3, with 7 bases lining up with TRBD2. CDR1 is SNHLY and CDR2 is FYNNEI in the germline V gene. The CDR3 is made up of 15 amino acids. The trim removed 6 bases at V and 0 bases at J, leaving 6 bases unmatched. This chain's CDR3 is CASRAGASSTDTQYF. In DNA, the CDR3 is TGTGCCAGCAGGGCGGGAGCCTCTAGCACAGATACGCAGTATTTT. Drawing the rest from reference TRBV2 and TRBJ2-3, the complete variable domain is EPEVTQTPSHQVTQMGQEVILRCVPISNHLYFYWYRQILGQKVEFLVSFYNNEISEKSEIFDDQFSVERPDGSNFTLKIRSTKLEDSAMYFCASRAGASSTDTQYFGPGTRLTVL.